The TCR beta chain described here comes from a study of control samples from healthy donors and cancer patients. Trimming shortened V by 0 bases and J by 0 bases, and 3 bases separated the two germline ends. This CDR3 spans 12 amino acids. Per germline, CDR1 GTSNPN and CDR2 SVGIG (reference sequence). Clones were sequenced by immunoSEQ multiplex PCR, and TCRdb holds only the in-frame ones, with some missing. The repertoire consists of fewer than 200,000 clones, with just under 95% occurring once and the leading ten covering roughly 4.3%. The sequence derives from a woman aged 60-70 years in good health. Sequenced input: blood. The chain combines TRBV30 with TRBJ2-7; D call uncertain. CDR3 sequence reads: CAWSVPSYEQYF. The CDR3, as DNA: TGTGCCTGGAGTGTACCCTCCTACGAGCAGTACTTC. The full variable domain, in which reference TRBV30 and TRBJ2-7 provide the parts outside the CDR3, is SQTIHQWPATLVQPVGSPLSLECTVEGTSNPNLYWYRQAAGRGLQLLFYSVGIGQISSEVPQNLSASRPQDRQFILSSKKLLLSDSGFYLCAWSVPSYEQYFGPGTRLTVT.